This passage covers 22 T cell receptor beta chains from one sample sequenced in a study of T cell responses to AZD1222 COVID-19 vaccine. Sequencing used immunoSEQ multiplex PCR; TCRdb keeps in-frame clones, though not all of them. The sample contains under 200,000 clones, 90% to 95% of which appear only once. The material sequenced was peripheral blood, taken on day 0 of AZD1222 vaccination. The receptors were gathered from an adult in good health.

The J gene is TRBJ2-7, the V gene TRBV9, with 10 bases aligning to TRBD2. The CDR3 has 15 residues. The V gene end was trimmed by 4 bases and the J gene end by 2 bases; junction bases not matched to a gene: 6. Per the germline V gene, CDR1 is SGDLS and CDR2 is YYNGEE. Here the CDR3 reads CASSPASGGTYEQYF. CDR3 nucleotides: TGTGCCAGCAGCCCCGCTAGCGGGGGTACCTACGAGCAGTACTTC.

The gene calls are TRBV28 and TRBJ2-7, with D hard to call. The CDR3 is made up of 13 amino acids. The germline V gene encodes CDR1 MDHEN and CDR2 SYDVKM. The V gene lost 6 bases and the J gene lost 6 bases, with 15 bases spanning the gap. The chain's CDR3 is CASRPRAPVEQYF. For the CDR3, the DNA is TGTGCCAGCAGGCCCCGGGCGCCCGTCGAGCAGTACTTC.

This clone was observed once. The genes are TRBV27 and TRBJ1-4, with TRBD1 matching 11 bases. The CDR3 extends over 19 amino acids. V was clipped by 3 bases and J by 3 bases; unmatched bases: 12. Germline V gene sequence: CDR1 MNHEY, CDR2 SMNVEV (reference sequence). CDR3 in DNA: TGTGCCAGCAGTTTTTTATCCGGGACAGGGGGTAAAGCTAATGAAAAACTGTTTTTT. This gives the protein CASSFLSGTGGKANEKLFF.

This chain joins TRBV18 and TRBJ2-1; 8 nucleotides align to TRBD2. Germline V lookup: CDR1 KGHSH, CDR2 LQKENI. The V gene end was trimmed by 5 bases and the J gene end by 4 bases; junction bases not matched to a gene: 10. This CDR3 spans 16 amino acids. This CDR3 reads CASSSNTGLVYNEQFF. CDR3 nucleotide sequence: TGTGCCAGCTCATCTAACACGGGACTAGTGTACAATGAGCAGTTCTTC.

V usage is TRBV9 and J usage is TRBJ2-3; 11 bases fit TRBD2. CDR1 and CDR2 from the germline V gene are SGDLS and YYNGEE. The ends lost 3 bases at V and 5 bases at J; junction bases unmatched: 8. The CDR3 is 16 amino acids. As DNA, the CDR3 is TGTGCCAGCAGCGCTCACCCGACTAGCGGGAAAGATACGCAGTATTTT. As protein: CASSAHPTSGKDTQYF.

The CDR3 region has the DNA TGCGCCAGCAGCCACGGGACAGGGATTTACGAGCAGTACTTC. It yields the protein CASSHGTGIYEQYF. The chain employs TRBV5-1 and TRBJ2-7; 9 bases fit TRBD1. Germline V gene lookup returns CDR1 SGHRS and CDR2 YFSETQ. V shed 4 bases and J 4 bases; nucleotides not matched to a gene: 6. The length of the CDR3 is 14 residues.

V gene TRBV19 combines with J gene TRBJ1-1; D might be TRBD1 (6 bases). V was trimmed by 11 bases and J by 4 bases, leaving 14 bases between them. This CDR3 region has 12 residues. Germline V CDR1 and CDR2: LNHDA, SQIVND (reference sequence). CDR3: CAVRAGATEAFF. Here the CDR3 DNA reads TGTGCCGTCCGAGCGGGGGCCACTGAAGCTTTCTTT. Looking up the rest from reference TRBV19 and TRBJ1-1 gives the full variable domain: DGGITQSPKYLFRKEGQNVTLSCEQNLNHDAMYWYRQDPGQGLRLIYYSQIVNDFQKGDIAEGYSVSREKKESFPLTVTSAQKNPTAFYLCAVRAGATEAFFGQGTRLTVV.

This sequence joins TRBV27 and TRBJ2-2; D unclear. The germline gives CDR1 MNHEY, CDR2 SMNVEV (reference sequence). Trimming took off 0 bases at V and 6 bases at J, with 11 bases between the two ends. This CDR3 region has 15 residues. The CDR3 DNA sequence: TGTGCCAGCAGTTTATCGTGGGTCTCGGCCGGGGAGCTGTTTTTT. Protein: CASSLSWVSAGELFF.

V gene TRBV25-1 combines with J gene TRBJ1-1; no firm D call. Germline assignment: CDR1 MGHDK and CDR2 SYGVNS. The CDR3 extends over 11 amino acids. V gave up 6 bases and J gave up 3 bases, with 5 bases separating them. The CDR3 DNA follows: TGTGCCAGCAGCCAGGACACTGAAGCTTTCTTT. Amino acids: CASSQDTEAFF.

The chain couples TRBV5-1 to TRBJ1-2; 12 positions agree with TRBD1. The junction had 9 bases not matched to a gene; V was cut back by 1 base and J by 8 bases. The V gene's germline CDR1 is SGHRS and CDR2 YFSETQ. This CDR3 comprises 16 residues. The CDR3 DNA follows: TGCGCCAGCAGCTTGCTTGGGACAGGGGGCATTACGGGCTACACCTTC. Amino acid sequence: CASSLLGTGGITGYTF. The whole variable domain, filled in from reference TRBV5-1 and TRBJ1-2, reads KAGVTQTPRYLIKTRGQQVTLSCSPISGHRSVSWYQQTPGQGLQFLFEYFSETQRNKGNFPGRFSGRQFSNSRSEMNVSTLELGDSALYLCASSLLGTGGITGYTFGSGTRLTVV.

The rearrangement joins TRBV7-3 to TRBJ1-1; the match to TRBD1 covers 7 bases. The CDR3 sequence is 12 residues long. Germline loops: CDR1 SGHTA, CDR2 FQGTGA. The V and J ends lost 5 bases and 8 bases, in that order; junction bases with no gene match: 5. DNA for the CDR3: TGTGCCAGCAGCCAGGGGGACAGCGAAGCTTTCTTT. Amino acid sequence: CASSQGDSEAFF.

V is TRBV6-5 and J is TRBJ1-4; weak D call: TRBD1 (6 bases). CDR1 and CDR2 (germline): MNHEY, SVGAGI. Trimming took off 8 bases at V and 8 bases at J, with 21 bases between the two ends. This CDR3 region has 15 residues. CDR3 coding DNA: TGTGCCAGCTTGAGGGGGGGGCGGCGGGAGGAAAAACTGTTTTTT. This codes for CASLRGGRREEKLFF.

V and J are TRBV19 and TRBJ1-1; D is possibly TRBD1 (5 bases). The CDR3 has 14 amino acids. V was shortened by 2 bases and J by 4 bases, with 11 bases between the two germline ends. CDR1 and CDR2 (germline): LNHDA, SQIVND (reference sequence). The CDR3 DNA reads as TGTGCCAGTAGTATACAGGGCCGAGCCACTGAAGCTTTCTTT. It is translated as CASSIQGRATEAFF.

The rearrangement joins TRBV6-1 to TRBJ1-3; TRBD1 matches 7 bases. CDR3 length equals 16 residues. The junction had 6 bases not matched to a gene; V was cut back by 4 bases and J by 0 bases. Germline assignment: CDR1 MNHNS and CDR2 SASEGT. CDR3 residues: CASSGQGDSSGNTIYF. The CDR3 bases are TGTGCCAGCAGTGGGCAGGGGGATAGCTCTGGAAACACCATATATTTT.

This chain links TRBV5-5 with TRBJ2-3; 8 bases agree with TRBD1. V dropped 4 bases and J dropped 5; count of bases not matched to a gene: 12. The length of the CDR3 is 16 residues. Germline V gene lookup returns CDR1 SGHKS and CDR2 YYEKEE (reference sequence). In DNA form, the CDR3 reads TGTGCCAGCAGCCCAGTCAGGACAGGGTTAAGAGATACGCAGTATTTT. It is translated as CASSPVRTGLRDTQYF.

The chain employs TRBV19 and TRBJ2-1; 8 nucleotides line up with TRBD2. J gave up 4 bases and V 3 bases, and 8 bases lay outside the gene matches. The germline gives CDR1 LNHDA, CDR2 SQIVND (reference sequence). The CDR3 covers 16 residues. DNA for the CDR3: TGTGCCAGTAGTATCCAACTAGCGGATAAATACAATGAGCAGTTCTTC. It yields the protein CASSIQLADKYNEQFF.

The chain employs TRBV9 and TRBJ1-4; 7 nucleotides line up with TRBD1. Unmatched junction bases numbered 6, after V lost 3 bases and J lost 4 bases. Germline V gene lookup returns CDR1 SGDLS and CDR2 YYNGEE. There are 15 residues in the CDR3. CDR3 sequence (DNA): TGTGCCAGCAGCGGAGGACAGGTTCTTAATGAAAAACTGTTTTTT. It codes for CASSGGQVLNEKLFF.

The V call is TRBV9, the J call TRBJ2-1; 7 positions agree with TRBD2. Germline-derived CDR1 and CDR2 are SGDLS and YYNGEE. The CDR3 has 15 amino acids. The V and J ends lost 2 bases and 8 bases, in that order; junction bases with no gene match: 10. CDR3 in DNA: TGTGCCAGCAGCGTCGAGTTGGGGAGGGAAGATGAGCAGTTCTTC. Amino acid sequence: CASSVELGREDEQFF.

CDR3 region: CASSWRGDNEQFF. As DNA, the CDR3 is TGTGCCAGCAGCTGGCGGGGGGACAATGAGCAGTTCTTC. The chain employs TRBV12-3 or TRBV12-4 and TRBJ2-1; 8 positions agree with TRBD2. The CDR3 length is 13 residues. Trimming removed 6 bases from V and 5 bases from J; junction bases left unmatched: 3.

This clone occurred once. This rearrangement joins TRBV6-1 to TRBJ2-1; TRBD2 aligns across 12 bases. The J segment lost 6 bases and the V segment lost 4 bases, leaving 7 bases of the junction unmatched. Germline-derived CDR1 and CDR2 are MNHNS and SASEGT. The CDR3 loop spans 16 amino acids. The CDR3 is CASSARLAGAGNEQFF. The DNA of the CDR3 is TGTGCCAGCAGTGCCAGACTAGCGGGAGCCGGCAATGAGCAGTTCTTC.

The chain links TRBV5-1 to TRBJ1-4, with 9 bases fitting TRBD1. This CDR3 spans 15 amino acids. Germline assignment: CDR1 SGHRS and CDR2 YFSETQ. Trimming at V came to 4 bases and at J to 6 bases, leaving 7 bases not matched to a gene. The CDR3 DNA sequence: TGCGCCAGCAGCGGGACAGGGTGGGCCTATGAAAAACTGTTTTTT. It yields the protein CASSGTGWAYEKLFF.

The gene calls are TRBV12-3 or TRBV12-4 and TRBJ1-2; D ambiguous. The CDR3 has 12 amino acids. Trimming pared 3 bases from V and 2 bases from J, leaving 4 bases between. The CDR3 region has the DNA TGTGCCAGCAGTTTTACAAACTATGGCTACACCTTC. Residues: CASSFTNYGYTF.